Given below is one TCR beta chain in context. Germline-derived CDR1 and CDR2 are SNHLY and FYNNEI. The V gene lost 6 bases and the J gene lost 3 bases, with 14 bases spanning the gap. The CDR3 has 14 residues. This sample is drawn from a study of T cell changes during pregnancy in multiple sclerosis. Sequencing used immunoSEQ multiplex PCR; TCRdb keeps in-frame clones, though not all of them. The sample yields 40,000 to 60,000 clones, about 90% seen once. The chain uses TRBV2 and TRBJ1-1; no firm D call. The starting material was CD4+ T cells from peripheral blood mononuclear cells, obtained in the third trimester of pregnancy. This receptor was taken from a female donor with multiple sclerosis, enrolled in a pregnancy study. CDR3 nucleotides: TGTGCCAGCAGAAAACCGGTCACGGACACTGAAGCTTTCTTT. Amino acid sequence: CASRKPVTDTEAFF.